Below are 12 T cell receptor beta chains sequenced from a single sample in a study of T cells in Graves' hyperthyroidism and ophthalmopathy (dated by TCRdb to between 2018 and 2020). Libraries came from multiplex PCR. The sample was run on an Illumina HiSeq 2000. The TCR beta CDR3 regions were amplified from RNA transcripts. For the first round of RT-PCR on the TCR CDR3, the HTBI primer set was used together with the Qiagen OneStep RT-PCR kit. TCRdb reworked the public reads: Q25 trimming with fastp, MiXCR clone assembly, productive beta chains retained. Entries are consolidated by CDR3 protein sequence, retaining the most common genes and DNA. This sample gives some 560,000 distinct CDR3 sequences in total; 15% to 17% of them show up just once. Approximately 7.4% of the sample belongs to the ten largest clones. The sequencing input was blood. These TCRs come from a woman between 25 and 40 years old with Graves' hyperthyroidism.

The DNA for the CDR3 is TGTGCCATCAGTGAAACTCCGACAGGGACCAAAAACATTCAGTACTTC. As protein: CAISETPTGTKNIQYF. The chain uses TRBV10-3 and TRBJ2-4; 7 bases are shared with TRBD1. V gave up 3 bases and J gave up 2 bases; unmatched junction bases: 7. The germline gives CDR1 ENHRY, CDR2 SYGVKD. The CDR3 has 16 amino acids.

The sample holds many counts of this clonotype. The gene calls are TRBV20-1 and TRBJ1-2, with no clear D. Per germline, CDR1 DFQATT and CDR2 SNEGSKA (reference sequence). This CDR3 spans 15 amino acids. V shed 5 bases and J shed 1 base, with 17 bases lying between them. The CDR3 reads CSASSLGGGNYGYTF. The CDR3, as DNA: TGCAGTGCTTCCTCACTGGGAGGAGGTAACTATGGCTACACCTTC.

V and J are TRBV5-1 and TRBJ2-1; D is possibly TRBD2 (6 bases). The CDR3 extends over 17 amino acids. CDR1 and CDR2 (germline): SGHRS, YFSETQ. The V gene lost 1 base and the J gene lost 1 base, with 15 bases spanning the gap. The CDR3 coding sequence is TGCGCCAGCAGCTTGAGAACCGGGACTCATTCCTACAATGAGCAGTTCTTC. It codes for CASSLRTGTHSYNEQFF.

The chain joins TRBV3-2 to TRBJ1-5; no check of the table's D call, TRBD1, against the DNA was made. TRBV3-2 is a pseudogene. This CDR3 region has 16 residues. The CDR3 region is CASSQVTGNSNQPQHF. The CDR3 DNA sequence: TGTGCCAGCAGCCAAGTGACGGGAAATAGCAATCAGCCCCAGCATTTT.

V gene TRBV27 combines with J gene TRBJ2-2; 7 bases match TRBD2. The ends lost 5 bases at V and 0 bases at J; junction bases unmatched: 6. From germline, CDR1 is MNHEY and CDR2 SMNVEV (reference sequence). This CDR3 is 16 amino acids long. This chain's CDR3 is CASSTSGNANTGELFF. The CDR3 DNA reads as TGTGCCAGCAGTACCAGCGGGAACGCGAACACCGGGGAGCTGTTTTTT.

J is TRBJ2-6 and V is TRBV11-2; D might be TRBD1 (6 bases). The CDR3 covers 17 residues. Germline V gene lookup returns CDR1 SGHAT and CDR2 FQNNGV. V was shortened by 9 bases and J by 0 bases, with 18 bases between the two germline ends. The CDR3 sequence: CASHRVGAISGANVLTF. The CDR3 bases are TGTGCCAGTCATCGAGTGGGGGCAATCTCTGGGGCCAACGTCCTGACTTTC. The full variable domain, completed using reference TRBV11-2 and TRBJ2-6, is EAGVAQSPRYKIIEKRQSVAFWCNPISGHATLYWYQQILGQGPKLLIQFQNNGVVDDSQLPKDRFSAERLKGVDSTLKIQPAKLEDSAVYLCASHRVGAISGANVLTFGAGSRLTVL.

The table lists this clonotype with many counts. The rearrangement joins TRBV2 to TRBJ2-1, with D uncertain. The CDR3 totals 13 residues. Trimming stripped 6 bases from V and 5 bases from J, with 11 bases between. Per germline, CDR1 SNHLY and CDR2 FYNNEI. The CDR3 sequence is CASSQDLDNEQFF. The CDR3 nucleotides read TGTGCCAGCAGCCAGGACCTCGACAATGAGCAGTTCTTC.

This clonotype showed up just a few times. This sequence joins TRBV4-1 and TRBJ2-3, with TRBD1 matching 7 bases. V was pared by 2 bases and J by 0 bases, with 8 bases of the junction left unmatched. The germline V gene has CDR1 MGHRA and CDR2 YSYEKL. The CDR3 sequence is 17 residues long. The CDR3 coding sequence is TGCGCCAGCAGCCAACAGTGGGCGACAGGGAGCACAGATACGCAGTATTTT. Protein product: CASSQQWATGSTDTQYF.

This clonotype was recorded many times. The V and J genes are TRBV30 and TRBJ2-3; D is unresolved. Trimming shortened V by 4 bases and J by 2 bases, and 10 bases separated the two germline ends. The CDR3 length is 13 residues. Germline V gene sequence: CDR1 GTSNPN, CDR2 SVGIG (reference sequence). The CDR3 reads CAWIPEYTDTQYF. For the CDR3, the DNA is TGTGCCTGGATTCCTGAATACACAGATACGCAGTATTTT.

V and J are TRBV19 and TRBJ2-1, with a tentative D call TRBD1 (7 bases). Per germline, CDR1 LNHDA and CDR2 SQIVND (reference sequence). Trimming removed 0 bases from V and 3 bases from J, with 18 bases in between. The CDR3 runs 18 residues. The CDR3 spells CASSIEGRRGRGYNEQFF. The CDR3 nucleotides are TGTGCCAGTAGTATAGAGGGTCGGAGGGGGCGAGGCTACAATGAGCAGTTCTTC.

The rearrangement uses TRBV4-3 and TRBJ2-7; weak D call: TRBD2 (5 bases). Germline assignment: CDR1 LGHNA and CDR2 YSLEER. This CDR3 contains 16 residues. V lost 0 bases and J 1 base, leaving 13 bases between the germline ends. The CDR3 nucleotides are TGCGCCAGCAGCCAAGATTTGGCTAGCTCTTCCTACGAGCAGTACTTC. Its protein is CASSQDLASSSYEQYF.

This clonotype was picked up a small number of times. This rearrangement joins TRBV5-1 to TRBJ2-3; 9 bases are shared with TRBD1. Germline-derived CDR1 and CDR2 are SGHRS and YFSETQ. The CDR3 contains 17 residues. Losses at the gene ends were 3 bases for V and 3 bases for J; bases not matched to a gene: 11. The CDR3 DNA is TGCGCCAGCAGCTCGGAACCGGGACAGGGCGGAACAGATACGCAGTATTTT. This translates into CASSSEPGQGGTDTQYF.